This T cell receptor (beta chain) was found in a study of T cell changes during pregnancy in multiple sclerosis. V was clipped by 0 bases and J by 6 bases; unmatched bases: 11. This CDR3 has 16 amino acids. CDR1 is SGHTA and CDR2 is FQGNSA in the germline V gene. The data were produced by immunoSEQ multiplex PCR, yet TCRdb's version contains in-frame clones alone and is incomplete. Of tens of thousands of clones listed, around 90% are singletons. The rearrangement joins TRBV7-2 to TRBJ2-7; 7 bases line up with TRBD2. Sequencing was performed on CD4+ T cells from peripheral blood mononuclear cells, taken in the first trimester of pregnancy. The sequence was collected from a female donor with multiple sclerosis, enrolled in a pregnancy study. Here the CDR3 reads CASSLALLSGIREQYF. For the CDR3, the DNA is TGTGCCAGCAGCTTAGCGCTCTTAAGCGGGATCCGCGAGCAGTACTTC. The full variable domain, its missing parts supplied by reference TRBV7-2 and TRBJ2-7, is GAGVSQSPSNKVTEKGKDVELRCDPISGHTALYWYRQSLGQGLEFLIYFQGNSAPDKSGLPSDRFSAERTGGSVSTLTIQRTQQEDSAVYLCASSLALLSGIREQYFGPGTRLTVT.